This TCR beta chain was observed in a study of T-cell reconstitution after alpha-beta-depleted transplantation in children. Findings and caveats of the study: The high TCRbeta diversity at day 60 in some patients came from surviving recipient T cells and thymic progenitors. Several hundred expanded graft clones reportedly were the source of alpha-beta T cells about two months after transplant. A year had passed since transplant, and T-cell counts and diversity by then came mostly from newly produced T cells.

It was with unique molecular identifiers that the TCRbeta library was prepared. MiXCR, applied by TCRdb to the PCR reads, yields one record per CDR3 protein. Of more than 200,000 distinct CDR3 sequences in the sample, roughly 25% were seen once. The CDR3 contains 15 residues. The V end was cut by 4 bases, the J end by 5 bases, with 17 bases between. Germline V lookup: CDR1 SGHTA, CDR2 FQGNSA. This clonotype was seen more than once but under ten times. As yet, its antigen is unknown. The TCR originated in a girl aged 2 to 9 with Fanconi anemia, due to receive a stem cell transplant. Specimen: PBMCs, collected before TCRalphabeta/CD19-depleted stem cell transplant. The rearrangement links TRBV7-2 to TRBJ2-5; D assignment may be TRBD1 or TRBD2 (5 bases each). The CDR3 nucleotides read TGTGCCAGCAGCTCAAGGGGTGGACTCGGCGAGACCCAGTACTTC. Translated: CASSSRGGLGETQYF. Based on the CDR3 plus reference TRBV7-2 and TRBJ2-5, the full variable domain is GAGVSQSPSNKVTEKGKDVELRCDPISGHTALYWYRQSLGQGLEFLIYFQGNSAPDKSGLPSDRFSAERTGGSVSTLTIQRTQQEDSAVYLCASSSRGGLGETQYFGPGTRLLVL.